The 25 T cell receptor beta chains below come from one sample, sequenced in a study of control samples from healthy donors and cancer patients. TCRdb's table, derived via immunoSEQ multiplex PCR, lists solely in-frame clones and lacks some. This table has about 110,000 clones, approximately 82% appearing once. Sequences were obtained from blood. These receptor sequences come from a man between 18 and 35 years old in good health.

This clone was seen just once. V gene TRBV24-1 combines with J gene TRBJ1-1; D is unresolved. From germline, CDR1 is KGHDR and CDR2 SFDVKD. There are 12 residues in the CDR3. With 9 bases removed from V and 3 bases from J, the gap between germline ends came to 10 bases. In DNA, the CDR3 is TGTGCCACCCGGACCGGGGACACTGAAGCTTTCTTT. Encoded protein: CATRTGDTEAFF.

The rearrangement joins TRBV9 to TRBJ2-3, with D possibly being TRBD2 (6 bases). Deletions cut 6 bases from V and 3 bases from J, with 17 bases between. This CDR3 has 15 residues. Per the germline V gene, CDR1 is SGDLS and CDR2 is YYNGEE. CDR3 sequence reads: CASTSGGQNTDTQYF. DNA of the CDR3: TGTGCCAGCACCTCCGGAGGGCAGAATACAGATACGCAGTATTTT.

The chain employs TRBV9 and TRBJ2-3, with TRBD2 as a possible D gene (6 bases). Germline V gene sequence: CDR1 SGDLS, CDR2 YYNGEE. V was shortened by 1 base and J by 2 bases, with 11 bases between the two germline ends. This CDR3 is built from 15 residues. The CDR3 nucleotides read TGTGCCAGCAGCGTATGGATAGCGGCCACAGATACGCAGTATTTT. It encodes CASSVWIAATDTQYF. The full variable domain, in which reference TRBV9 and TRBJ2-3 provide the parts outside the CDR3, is DSGVTQTPKHLITATGQRVTLRCSPRSGDLSVYWYQQSLDQGLQFLIQYYNGEERAKGNILERFSAQQFPDLHSELNLSSLELGDSALYFCASSVWIAATDTQYFGPGTRLTVL.

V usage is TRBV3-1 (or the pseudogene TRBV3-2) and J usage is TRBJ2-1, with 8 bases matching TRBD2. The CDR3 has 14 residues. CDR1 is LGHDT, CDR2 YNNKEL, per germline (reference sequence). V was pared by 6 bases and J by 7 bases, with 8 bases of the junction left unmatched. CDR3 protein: CASRGTGGKNEQFF. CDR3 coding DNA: TGTGCCAGCAGAGGGACGGGGGGGAAGAATGAGCAGTTCTTC.

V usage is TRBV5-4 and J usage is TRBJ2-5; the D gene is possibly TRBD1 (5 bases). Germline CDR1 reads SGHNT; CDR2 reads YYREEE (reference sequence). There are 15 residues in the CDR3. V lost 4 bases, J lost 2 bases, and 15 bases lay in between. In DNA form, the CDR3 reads TGTGCCAGCAGCCCCTCAGGGTCGCGACAAGAGACCCAGTACTTC. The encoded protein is CASSPSGSRQETQYF.

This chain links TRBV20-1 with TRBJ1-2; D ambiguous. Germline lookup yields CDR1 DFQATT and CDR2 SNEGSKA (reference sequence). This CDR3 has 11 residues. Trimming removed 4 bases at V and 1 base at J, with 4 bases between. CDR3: CSAIFNYGYTF. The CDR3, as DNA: TGCAGTGCTATCTTTAACTATGGCTACACCTTC.

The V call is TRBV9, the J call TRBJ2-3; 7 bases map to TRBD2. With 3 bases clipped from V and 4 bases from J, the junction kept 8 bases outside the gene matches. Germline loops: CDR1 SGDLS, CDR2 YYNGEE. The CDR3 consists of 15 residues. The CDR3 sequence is CASSAETSSADTQYF. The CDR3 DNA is TGTGCCAGCAGCGCCGAGACTAGCTCAGCAGATACGCAGTATTTT.

CDR3 sequence (DNA): TGTGCCAGCAGTCTCTCCAACAAAGATACGCAGTATTTT. Translating gives CASSLSNKDTQYF. The chain uses TRBV12-3 or TRBV12-4 and TRBJ2-3; no definite D call. The V end was cut by 5 bases, the J end by 5 bases, with 11 bases between. The CDR3 length is 13 residues.

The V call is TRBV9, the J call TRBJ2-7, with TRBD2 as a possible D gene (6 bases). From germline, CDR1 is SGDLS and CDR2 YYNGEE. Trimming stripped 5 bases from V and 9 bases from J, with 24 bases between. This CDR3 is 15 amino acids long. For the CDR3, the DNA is TGTGCCAGCAGTGGCGGGGTCGGGACGGACGTCTCGCAGTACTTC. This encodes CASSGGVGTDVSQYF.

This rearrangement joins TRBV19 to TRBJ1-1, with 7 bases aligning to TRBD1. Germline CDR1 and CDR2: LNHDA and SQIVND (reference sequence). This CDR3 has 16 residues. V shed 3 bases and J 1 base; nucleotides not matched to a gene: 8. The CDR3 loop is CASSIGGGNWNTEAFF. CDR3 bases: TGTGCCAGTAGTATCGGAGGGGGCAATTGGAACACTGAAGCTTTCTTT.

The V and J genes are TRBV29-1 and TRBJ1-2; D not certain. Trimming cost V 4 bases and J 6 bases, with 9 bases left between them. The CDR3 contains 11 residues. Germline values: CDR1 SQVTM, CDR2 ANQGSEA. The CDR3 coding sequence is TGCAGCGTTGTCGGCCCGAATGGCTACACCTTC. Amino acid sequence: CSVVGPNGYTF. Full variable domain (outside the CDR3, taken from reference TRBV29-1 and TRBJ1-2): SAVISQKPSRDICQRGTSLTIQCQVDSQVTMMFWYRQQPGQSLTLIATANQGSEATYESGFVIDKFPISRPNLTFSTLTVSNMSPEDSSIYLCSVVGPNGYTFGSGTRLTVV.

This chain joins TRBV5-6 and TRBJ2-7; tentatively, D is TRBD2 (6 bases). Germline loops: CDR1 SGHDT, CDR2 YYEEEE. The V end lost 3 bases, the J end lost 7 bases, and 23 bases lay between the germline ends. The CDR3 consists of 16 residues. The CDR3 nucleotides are TGTGCCAGCAGCTCCTTAGGAGGGAGCTTACTCCCTGAGCAGTACTTC. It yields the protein CASSSLGGSLLPEQYF.

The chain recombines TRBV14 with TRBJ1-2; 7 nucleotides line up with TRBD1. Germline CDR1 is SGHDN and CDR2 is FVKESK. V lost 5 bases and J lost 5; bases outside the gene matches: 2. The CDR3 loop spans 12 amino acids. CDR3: CASSGTVYGYTF. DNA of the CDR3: TGTGCCAGCAGCGGGACAGTTTATGGCTACACCTTC.

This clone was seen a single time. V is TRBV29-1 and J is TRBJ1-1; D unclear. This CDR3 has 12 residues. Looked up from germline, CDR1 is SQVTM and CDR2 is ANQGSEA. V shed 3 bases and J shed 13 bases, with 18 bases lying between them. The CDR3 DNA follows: TGCAGCGTTGACTCGGGTACCTTGAGGGTTTTCTTT. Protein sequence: CSVDSGTLRVFF. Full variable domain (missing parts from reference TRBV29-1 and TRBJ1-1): SAVISQKPSRDICQRGTSLTIQCQVDSQVTMMFWYRQQPGQSLTLIATANQGSEATYESGFVIDKFPISRPNLTFSTLTVSNMSPEDSSIYLCSVDSGTLRVFFGQGTRLTVV.

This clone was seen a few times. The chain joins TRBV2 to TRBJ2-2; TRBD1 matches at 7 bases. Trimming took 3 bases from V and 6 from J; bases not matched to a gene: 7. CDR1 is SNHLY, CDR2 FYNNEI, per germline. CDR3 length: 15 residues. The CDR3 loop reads CASSDGRGNSGELFF. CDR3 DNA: TGTGCCAGCAGTGATGGCAGGGGGAATTCCGGGGAGCTGTTTTTT.

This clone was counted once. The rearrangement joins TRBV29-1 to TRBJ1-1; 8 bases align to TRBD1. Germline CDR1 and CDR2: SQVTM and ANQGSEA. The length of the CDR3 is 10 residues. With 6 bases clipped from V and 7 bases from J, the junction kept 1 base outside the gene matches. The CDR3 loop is CSVTGVEAFF. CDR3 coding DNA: TGCAGCGTGACAGGGGTTGAAGCTTTCTTT.

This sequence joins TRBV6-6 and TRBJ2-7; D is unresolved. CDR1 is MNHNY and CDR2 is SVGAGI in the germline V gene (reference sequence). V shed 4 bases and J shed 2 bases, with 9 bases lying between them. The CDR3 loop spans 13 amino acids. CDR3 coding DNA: TGTGCCAGCAGTTTCGGAACCGCCTACGAGCAGTACGTC. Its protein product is CASSFGTAYEQYV.

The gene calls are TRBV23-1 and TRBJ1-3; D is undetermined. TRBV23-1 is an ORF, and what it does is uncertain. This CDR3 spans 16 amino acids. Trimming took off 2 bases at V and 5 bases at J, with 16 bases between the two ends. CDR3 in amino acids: CASSQREGNSRNTIYF. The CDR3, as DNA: TGCGCCAGCAGTCAAAGGGAAGGGAATTCCCGAAACACCATATATTTT.

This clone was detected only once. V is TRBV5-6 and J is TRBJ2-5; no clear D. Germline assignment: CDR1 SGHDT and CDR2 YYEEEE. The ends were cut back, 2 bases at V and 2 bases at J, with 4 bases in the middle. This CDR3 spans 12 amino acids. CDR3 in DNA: TGTGCCAGCAGCTTTCCGCAAGAGACCCAGTACTTC. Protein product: CASSFPQETQYF.

In nucleotides, the CDR3 is TGTGCCAGCTGTAAGGACCGAGGAAACAATGAGCAGTTCTTC. Translating it yields CASCKDRGNNEQFF. This chain connects TRBV2 to TRBJ2-1; D uncertain. The CDR3 extends over 14 amino acids. The V end lost 8 bases, the J end lost 5 bases, and 16 bases lay between the germline ends. Germline CDR1 SNHLY, CDR2 FYNNEI. The whole variable domain, filled in from reference TRBV2 and TRBJ2-1, reads EPEVTQTPSHQVTQMGQEVILRCVPISNHLYFYWYRQILGQKVEFLVSFYNNEISEKSEIFDDQFSVERPDGSNFTLKIRSTKLEDSAMYFCASCKDRGNNEQFFGPGTRLTVL.

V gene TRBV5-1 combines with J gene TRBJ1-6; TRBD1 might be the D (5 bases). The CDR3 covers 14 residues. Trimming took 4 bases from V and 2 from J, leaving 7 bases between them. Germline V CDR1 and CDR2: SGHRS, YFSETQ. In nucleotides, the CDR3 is TGCGCCAGCAGCGGGGGAGCCTATAATTCACCCCTCCACTTT. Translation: CASSGGAYNSPLHF.

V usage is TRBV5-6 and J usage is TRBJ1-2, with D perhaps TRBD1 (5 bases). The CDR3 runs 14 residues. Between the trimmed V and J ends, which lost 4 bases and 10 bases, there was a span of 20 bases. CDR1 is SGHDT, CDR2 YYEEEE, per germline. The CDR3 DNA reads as TGTGCCAGCAGCCTCATAGACCCCCCTGGGACCTACACCTTC. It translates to CASSLIDPPGTYTF.

For the CDR3, the DNA is TGTGCCAGCAGCTTAATGGGAGGGGCAGGGGGTTATGGCTACACCTTC. It encodes CASSLMGGAGGYGYTF. The rearrangement joins TRBV11-2 to TRBJ1-2; 7 nucleotides align to TRBD1. Germline CDR1 SGHAT, CDR2 FQNNGV. The V segment lost 2 bases and the J segment 5 bases; nucleotides outside the gene matches: 11. This CDR3 spans 16 amino acids.

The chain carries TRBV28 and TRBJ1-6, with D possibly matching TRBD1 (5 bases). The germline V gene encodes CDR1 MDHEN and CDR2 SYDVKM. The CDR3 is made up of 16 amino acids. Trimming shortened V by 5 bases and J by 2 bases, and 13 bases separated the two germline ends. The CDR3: CASSPEGRTYNSPLHF. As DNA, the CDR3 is TGTGCCAGCAGTCCCGAGGGACGGACCTATAATTCACCCCTCCACTTT.

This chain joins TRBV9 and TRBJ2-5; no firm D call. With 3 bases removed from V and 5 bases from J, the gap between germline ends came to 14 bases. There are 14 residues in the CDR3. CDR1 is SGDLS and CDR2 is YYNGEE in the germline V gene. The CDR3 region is CASSATPLGETQYF. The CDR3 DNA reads TGTGCCAGCAGCGCAACACCCCTTGGGGAGACCCAGTACTTC.